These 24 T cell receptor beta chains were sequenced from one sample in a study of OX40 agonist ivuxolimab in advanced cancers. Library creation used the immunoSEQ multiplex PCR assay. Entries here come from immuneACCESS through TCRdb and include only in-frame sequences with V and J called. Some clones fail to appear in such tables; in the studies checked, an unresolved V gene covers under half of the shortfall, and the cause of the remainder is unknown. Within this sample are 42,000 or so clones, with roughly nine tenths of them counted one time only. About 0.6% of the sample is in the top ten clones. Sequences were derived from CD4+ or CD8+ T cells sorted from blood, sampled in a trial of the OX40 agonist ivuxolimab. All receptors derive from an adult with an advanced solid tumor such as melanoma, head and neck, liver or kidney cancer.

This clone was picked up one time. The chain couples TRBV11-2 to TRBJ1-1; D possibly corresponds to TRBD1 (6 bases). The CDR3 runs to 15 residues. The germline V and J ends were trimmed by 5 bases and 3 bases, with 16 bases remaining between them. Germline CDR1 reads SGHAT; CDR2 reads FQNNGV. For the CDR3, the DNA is TGTGCCAGCAGCCCCTGGTACAGGGAGGACACTGAAGCTTTCTTT. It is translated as CASSPWYREDTEAFF.

CDR3 DNA sequence: TGTGCCAGCTCATGGACTAGCAGCTCCTACAATGAGCAGTTCTTC. This sequence encodes CASSWTSSSYNEQFF. The J gene is TRBJ2-1, the V gene TRBV18; 8 positions agree with TRBD2. The CDR3 totals 15 residues. The trim removed 5 bases at V and 0 bases at J, leaving 3 bases unmatched. Germline values: CDR1 KGHSH, CDR2 LQKENI.

This chain's CDR3 is CASSSEPGQGILYEQYF. DNA for the CDR3: TGCGCCAGCAGCTCGGAACCGGGACAGGGGATCCTATACGAGCAGTACTTC. The chain links TRBV5-1 to TRBJ2-7; 10 bases are a match to TRBD1. V was pared by 3 bases and J by 4 bases, with 13 bases of the junction left unmatched. The germline CDR1 and CDR2 sequences are SGHRS and YFSETQ. The CDR3 consists of 17 residues.

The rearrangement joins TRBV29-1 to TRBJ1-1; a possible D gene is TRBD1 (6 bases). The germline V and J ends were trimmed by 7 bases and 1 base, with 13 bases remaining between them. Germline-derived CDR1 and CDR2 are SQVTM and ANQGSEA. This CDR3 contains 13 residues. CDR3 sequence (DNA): TGCAGCGCACGACAGGCACAGAACACTGAAGCTTTCTTT. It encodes CSARQAQNTEAFF. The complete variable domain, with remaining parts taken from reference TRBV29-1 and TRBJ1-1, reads SAVISQKPSRDICQRGTSLTIQCQVDSQVTMMFWYRQQPGQSLTLIATANQGSEATYESGFVIDKFPISRPNLTFSTLTVSNMSPEDSSIYLCSARQAQNTEAFFGQGTRLTVV.

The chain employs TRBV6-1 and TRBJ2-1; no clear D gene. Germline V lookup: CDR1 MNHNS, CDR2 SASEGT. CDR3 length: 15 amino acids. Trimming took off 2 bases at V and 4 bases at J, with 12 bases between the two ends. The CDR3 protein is CASSEQALLYNEQFF. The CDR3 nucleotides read TGTGCCAGCAGTGAACAGGCCCTACTTTACAATGAGCAGTTCTTC.

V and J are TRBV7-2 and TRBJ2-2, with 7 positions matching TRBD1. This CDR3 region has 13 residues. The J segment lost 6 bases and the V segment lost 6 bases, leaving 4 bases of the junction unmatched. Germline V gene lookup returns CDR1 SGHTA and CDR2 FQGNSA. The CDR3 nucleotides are TGTGCCAGCAGTGCGGACAGGTCCGGGGAGCTGTTTTTT. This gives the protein CASSADRSGELFF.

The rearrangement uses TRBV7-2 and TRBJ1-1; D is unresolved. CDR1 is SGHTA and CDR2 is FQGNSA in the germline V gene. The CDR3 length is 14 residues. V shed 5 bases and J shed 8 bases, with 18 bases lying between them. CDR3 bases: TGTGCCAGCAGCCAACGAATGGCCGAAACGGAAGCTTTCTTT. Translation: CASSQRMAETEAFF.

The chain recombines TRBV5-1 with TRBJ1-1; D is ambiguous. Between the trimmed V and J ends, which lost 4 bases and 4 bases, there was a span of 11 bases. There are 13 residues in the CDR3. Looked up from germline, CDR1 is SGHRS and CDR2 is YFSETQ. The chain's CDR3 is CASSLGGGTEAFF. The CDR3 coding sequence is TGCGCCAGCAGCCTGGGAGGTGGCACTGAAGCTTTCTTT.

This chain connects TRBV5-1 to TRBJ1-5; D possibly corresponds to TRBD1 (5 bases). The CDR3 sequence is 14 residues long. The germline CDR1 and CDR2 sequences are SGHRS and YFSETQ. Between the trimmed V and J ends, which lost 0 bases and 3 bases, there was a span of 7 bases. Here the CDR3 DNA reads TGCGCCAGCAGCTTGGGGGGCCTCAATCAGCCCCAGCATTTT. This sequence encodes CASSLGGLNQPQHF.

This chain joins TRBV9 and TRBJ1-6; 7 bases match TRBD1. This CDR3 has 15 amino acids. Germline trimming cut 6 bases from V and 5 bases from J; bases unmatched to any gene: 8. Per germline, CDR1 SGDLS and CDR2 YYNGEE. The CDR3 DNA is TGTGCCAGCAACCGGGGGGGACAGAATAATTCACCCCTCCACTTT. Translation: CASNRGGQNNSPLHF.

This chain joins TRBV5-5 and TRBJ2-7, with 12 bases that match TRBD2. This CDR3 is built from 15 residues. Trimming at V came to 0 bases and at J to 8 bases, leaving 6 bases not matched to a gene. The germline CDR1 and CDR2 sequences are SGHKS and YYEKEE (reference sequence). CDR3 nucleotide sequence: TGTGCCAGCAGCTTGGGACTAGCGGGGGACACGAAGCAGTACTTC. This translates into CASSLGLAGDTKQYF.

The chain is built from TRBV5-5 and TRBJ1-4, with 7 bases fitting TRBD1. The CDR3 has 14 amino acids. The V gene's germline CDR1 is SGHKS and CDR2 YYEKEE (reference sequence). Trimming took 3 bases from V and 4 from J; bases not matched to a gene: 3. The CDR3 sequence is CASSSGQFNEKLFF. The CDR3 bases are TGTGCCAGCAGCTCGGGACAGTTTAATGAAAAACTGTTTTTT.

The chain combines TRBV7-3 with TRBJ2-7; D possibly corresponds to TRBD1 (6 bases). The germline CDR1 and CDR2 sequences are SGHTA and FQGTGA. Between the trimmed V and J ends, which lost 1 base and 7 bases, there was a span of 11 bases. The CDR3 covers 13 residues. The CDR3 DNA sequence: TGTGCCAGCAGCTTAAGAGGGGGAGCTGAGCAGTACTTC. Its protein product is CASSLRGGAEQYF.

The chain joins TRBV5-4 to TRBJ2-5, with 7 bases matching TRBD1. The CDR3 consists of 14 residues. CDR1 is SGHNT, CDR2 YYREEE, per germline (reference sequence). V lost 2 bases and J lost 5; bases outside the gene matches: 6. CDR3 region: CASSLTDRVETQYF. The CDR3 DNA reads TGTGCCAGCAGCTTAACCGACAGGGTCGAGACCCAGTACTTC. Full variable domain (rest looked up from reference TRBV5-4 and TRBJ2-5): ETGVTQSPTHLIKTRGQQVTLRCSSQSGHNTVSWYQQALGQGPQFIFQYYREEENGRGNFPPRFSGLQFPNYSSELNVNALELDDSALYLCASSLTDRVETQYFGPGTRLLVL.

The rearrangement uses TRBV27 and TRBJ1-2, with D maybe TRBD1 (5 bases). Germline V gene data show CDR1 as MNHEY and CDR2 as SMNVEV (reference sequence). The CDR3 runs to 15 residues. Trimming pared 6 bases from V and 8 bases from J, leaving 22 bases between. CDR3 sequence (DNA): TGTGCCAGCAGCCAGAGGAGGGCCGGGGGTCTCGGCTACACCTTC. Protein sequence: CASSQRRAGGLGYTF.

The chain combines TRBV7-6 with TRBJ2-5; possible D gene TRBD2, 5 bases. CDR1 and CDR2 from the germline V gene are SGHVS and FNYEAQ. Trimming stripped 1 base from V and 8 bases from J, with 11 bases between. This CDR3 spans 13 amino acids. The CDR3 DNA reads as TGTGCCAGCAGCTTAGTTTCCGGGGAAACCCAGTACTTC. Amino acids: CASSLVSGETQYF.

The CDR3 sequence: CASSTGQGLDFTQYF. DNA for the CDR3: TGTGCCAGCTCAACGGGACAGGGGCTTGATTTTACCCAGTACTTC. This sequence joins TRBV18 and TRBJ2-5, with 10 bases aligning to TRBD1. Germline CDR1 and CDR2: KGHSH and LQKENI. The CDR3 sequence is 15 residues long. V shed 5 bases, J shed 8 bases, and the junction held 11 bases outside the gene matches.

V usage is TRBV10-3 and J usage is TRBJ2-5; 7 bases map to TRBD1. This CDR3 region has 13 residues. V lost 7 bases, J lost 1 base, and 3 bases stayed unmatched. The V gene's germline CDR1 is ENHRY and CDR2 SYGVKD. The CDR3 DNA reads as TGTGCCATCAAGGGACAGCCCCAAGAGACCCAGTACTTC. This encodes CAIKGQPQETQYF.

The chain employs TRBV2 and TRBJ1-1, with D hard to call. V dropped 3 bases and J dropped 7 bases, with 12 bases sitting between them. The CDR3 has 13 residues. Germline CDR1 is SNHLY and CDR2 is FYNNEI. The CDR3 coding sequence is TGTGCCAGCAGTGACGTCGGGGTGGGTGAAGCTTTCTTT. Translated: CASSDVGVGEAFF.

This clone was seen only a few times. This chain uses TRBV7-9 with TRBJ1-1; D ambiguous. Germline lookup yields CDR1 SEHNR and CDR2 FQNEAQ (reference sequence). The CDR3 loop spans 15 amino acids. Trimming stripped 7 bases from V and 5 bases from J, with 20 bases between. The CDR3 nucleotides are TGTGCCAGCACCATACTCGGGGTAAGAGGGACTGAAGCTTTCTTT. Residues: CASTILGVRGTEAFF.

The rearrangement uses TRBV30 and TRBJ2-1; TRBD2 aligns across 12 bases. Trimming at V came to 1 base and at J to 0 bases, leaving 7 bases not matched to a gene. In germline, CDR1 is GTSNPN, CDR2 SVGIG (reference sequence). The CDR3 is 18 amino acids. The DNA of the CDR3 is TGTGCCTGGAGTGGCGGGACTAGCGGGTTGAGCTCCTACAATGAGCAGTTCTTC. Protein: CAWSGGTSGLSSYNEQFF.

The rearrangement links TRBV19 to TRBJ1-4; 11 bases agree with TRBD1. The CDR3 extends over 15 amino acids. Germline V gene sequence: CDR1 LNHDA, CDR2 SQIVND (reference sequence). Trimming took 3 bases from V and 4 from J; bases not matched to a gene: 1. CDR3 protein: CASSIGTGGNEKLFF. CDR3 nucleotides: TGTGCCAGTAGTATCGGGACAGGGGGTAATGAAAAACTGTTTTTT.

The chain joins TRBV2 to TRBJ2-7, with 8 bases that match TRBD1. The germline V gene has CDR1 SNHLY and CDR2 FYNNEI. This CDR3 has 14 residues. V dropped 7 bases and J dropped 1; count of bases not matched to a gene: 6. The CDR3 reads CASTKDRESYEQYF. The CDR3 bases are TGTGCCAGCACAAAGGACAGGGAATCCTACGAGCAGTACTTC.

CDR3 DNA sequence: TGTGCCAGCACCGGGACAGACCAAGAGACCCAGTACTTC. Amino acid sequence: CASTGTDQETQYF. This sequence joins TRBV25-1 and TRBJ2-5, with 7 bases fitting TRBD1. This CDR3 region has 13 residues. V was pared by 7 bases and J by 0 bases, with 2 bases of the junction left unmatched. The germline V gene encodes CDR1 MGHDK and CDR2 SYGVNS.